The 23 T cell receptor beta chains in this list originate from one sample, sequenced in a study of blood T cells in healthy people across ages. Using a J-beta primer mix together with a sample-barcoded 5' primer, a second PCR was run for about 6 to 12 cycles. TCRdb ran MiXCR on the 5' RACE reads and lists one entry per CDR3 protein. The sample has about 800,000 distinct CDR3 sequences, 58% seen once; the top ten hold about 20%. The sequenced sample consisted of blood. The source is a man aged 25-45 years in good health.

This rearrangement joins TRBV7-2 to TRBJ2-7; weak D call: TRBD1 (6 bases). This CDR3 has 14 residues. V was shortened by 1 base and J by 3 bases, with 10 bases between the two germline ends. Germline V lookup: CDR1 SGHTA, CDR2 FQGNSA. The CDR3 region has the DNA TGTGCCAGCAGCTTAGTACAGGGACACTACGAGCAGTACTTC. Amino acids: CASSLVQGHYEQYF.

The rearrangement joins TRBV7-2 to TRBJ1-2, with D unresolved. Germline CDR1 reads SGHTA; CDR2 reads FQGNSA. The CDR3 runs 12 residues. V was trimmed by 5 bases and J by 5 bases, leaving 9 bases between them. The CDR3 nucleotides read TGTGCCAGCAGCCTTCTAACGTATGGCTACACCTTC. Translation: CASSLLTYGYTF.

This chain links TRBV12-3 or TRBV12-4 with TRBJ2-7; D uncertain. The CDR3 is 11 amino acids. The V gene lost 10 bases and the J gene lost 1 base, with 8 bases spanning the gap. In DNA form, the CDR3 reads TGTGCCAACCAGCAATCCTACGAGCAGTACTTC. This translates into CANQQSYEQYF.

The chain links TRBV28 to TRBJ2-1; D possibly corresponds to TRBD1 (5 bases). The CDR3 sequence is 13 residues long. V was trimmed by 6 bases and J by 6 bases, leaving 12 bases between them. The germline V gene encodes CDR1 MDHEN and CDR2 SYDVKM. CDR3 bases: TGTGCCAGCAGGCCGATAGGGGCCAATGAGCAGTTCTTC. Protein product: CASRPIGANEQFF.

The chain has TRBV20-1 and TRBJ2-3; 8 bases match TRBD2. This CDR3 has 12 residues. The V and J ends lost 6 bases and 5 bases, in that order; junction bases with no gene match: 4. Germline CDR1 DFQATT, CDR2 SNEGSKA (reference sequence). CDR3 amino acids: CSAAGVGDTQYF. The CDR3 DNA reads TGCAGTGCAGCGGGAGTGGGAGATACGCAGTATTTT.

The rearrangement joins TRBV5-1 to TRBJ1-2; 8 bases fit TRBD1. Trimming cost V 4 bases and J 4 bases; bases outside gene matches: 15. CDR1 is SGHRS, CDR2 YFSETQ, per germline. The CDR3 loop spans 17 amino acids. CDR3 coding DNA: TGCGCCAGCAGCCCCGGAGGGACAGGAGGTACGCTCTATGGCTACACCTTC. It is translated as CASSPGGTGGTLYGYTF.

J is TRBJ2-5 and V is TRBV7-2; the D gene is possibly TRBD2 (6 bases). V lost 2 bases and J 11 bases, leaving 15 bases between the germline ends. Looked up from germline, CDR1 is SGHTA and CDR2 is FQGNSA. The CDR3 is 13 residues long. For the CDR3, the DNA is TGTGCCAGCAGCTTAAGCATCGGGACTGAGCAGTACTTC. Its protein is CASSLSIGTEQYF. The full variable domain, completed using reference TRBV7-2 and TRBJ2-5, is GAGVSQSPSNKVTEKGKDVELRCDPISGHTALYWYRQSLGQGLEFLIYFQGNSAPDKSGLPSDRFSAERTGGSVSTLTIQRTQQEDSAVYLCASSLSIGTEQYFGPGTRLLVL.

This clonotype has a single count. CDR3: CASSLVQGAYTEAFF. The CDR3 coding sequence is TGTGCCAGCAGCTTAGTGCAGGGCGCATACACTGAAGCTTTCTTT. This chain joins TRBV7-2 and TRBJ1-1; tentatively, D is TRBD1 (5 bases). Germline V gives CDR1 SGHTA, CDR2 FQGNSA. V lost 1 base to trimming and J lost 3 bases, with 12 bases between them. The CDR3 covers 15 residues.

The rearrangement joins TRBV20-1 to TRBJ2-1, with D tentatively TRBD2 (6 bases). Trimming pared 5 bases from V and 6 bases from J, leaving 17 bases between. CDR3 length: 14 residues. Germline assignment: CDR1 DFQATT and CDR2 SNEGSKA (reference sequence). CDR3 nucleotides: TGCAGTGCTTTCCGTCGGGAGTCGGCCAATGAGCAGTTCTTC. It is translated as CSAFRRESANEQFF.

J is TRBJ2-1 and V is TRBV5-1, with D perhaps matching TRBD1 (5 bases). CDR1 SGHRS and CDR2 YFSETQ come from the germline V gene. The length of the CDR3 is 14 residues. Trimming left V 6 bases short and J 7 bases short, with 17 bases between. The CDR3 loop is CASTNQGYQNEQFF. The CDR3 DNA sequence: TGCGCCAGCACCAACCAGGGATATCAGAATGAGCAGTTCTTC.

This chain uses TRBV5-1 with TRBJ1-2; possible D gene TRBD1, 6 bases. The CDR3 is 11 amino acids. Per the germline V gene, CDR1 is SGHRS and CDR2 is YFSETQ. V lost 6 bases and J 8 bases, leaving 11 bases between the germline ends. The CDR3 region is CASTDGGGYTF. CDR3 DNA: TGCGCCAGCACCGACGGGGGCGGCTACACCTTC.

The V gene is TRBV5-1, the J gene TRBJ1-4; D is possibly TRBD1 (5 bases). The CDR3 totals 15 residues. V was shortened by 6 bases and J by 4 bases, with 16 bases between the two germline ends. The V gene's germline CDR1 is SGHRS and CDR2 YFSETQ. CDR3 DNA sequence: TGCGCCAGCACACCCGGGACTTCCCTTAATGAAAAACTGTTTTTT. Translation gives CASTPGTSLNEKLFF.

The rearrangement uses TRBV7-3 and TRBJ2-3, with a possible D match to TRBD2 (7 bases). V lost 1 base, J lost 6 bases, and 14 bases lay in between. This CDR3 has 15 residues. Per the germline V gene, CDR1 is SGHTA and CDR2 is FQGTGA. CDR3 DNA sequence: TGTGCCAGCAGCTTAAGGCCTGCGGGGGCGGATACGCAGTATTTT. This sequence encodes CASSLRPAGADTQYF.

This clonotype has only a few counts. The V call is TRBV10-3, the J call TRBJ1-5; 7 bases are shared with TRBD1. J lost 5 bases, V lost 3 bases, and 7 bases had no gene match. The CDR3 spans 15 residues. Germline-derived CDR1 and CDR2 are ENHRY and SYGVKD. The CDR3 DNA sequence: TGTGCCATCAGTGATCACGGACAGGCGGATCAGCCCCAGCATTTT. This translates into CAISDHGQADQPQHF.

This clonotype was detected a few times. The V and J genes are TRBV25-1 and TRBJ2-7; D is uncertain. The CDR3 is made up of 16 amino acids. The V gene's germline CDR1 is MGHDK and CDR2 SYGVNS. Trimming took off 1 base at V and 2 bases at J, with 15 bases between the two ends. This CDR3 is CASSEFPPVPPYEQYF. The CDR3 bases are TGTGCCAGCAGTGAATTCCCCCCAGTCCCCCCCTACGAGCAGTACTTC.

This clonotype was observed a few times. This chain joins TRBV19 and TRBJ2-7; D is ambiguous. The V and J ends lost 4 bases and 0 bases respectively, with 10 bases between them. The CDR3 runs 14 residues. Germline CDR1 LNHDA, CDR2 SQIVND (reference sequence). The CDR3 bases are TGTGCCAGTAGTACCCAGGCAAGCTCCTACGAGCAGTACTTC. Its translation is CASSTQASSYEQYF. Variable domain in full (rest from reference TRBV19 and TRBJ2-7): DGGITQSPKYLFRKEGQNVTLSCEQNLNHDAMYWYRQDPGQGLRLIYYSQIVNDFQKGDIAEGYSVSREKKESFPLTVTSAQKNPTAFYLCASSTQASSYEQYFGPGTRLTVT.

This clonotype was picked up a small number of times. The V call is TRBV7-2, the J call TRBJ2-7; 9 bases align to TRBD2. The V segment lost 5 bases and the J segment 2 bases; nucleotides outside the gene matches: 10. The CDR3 totals 16 residues. Germline V CDR1 and CDR2: SGHTA, FQGNSA. The CDR3 DNA sequence: TGTGCCAGCAGCCCGACAGGAGCGGGAGGCACCTACGAGCAGTACGTC. Protein: CASSPTGAGGTYEQYV.

This clonotype has a handful of counts. The chain joins TRBV20-1 to TRBJ2-5; TRBD2 is a possible D gene (5 bases). CDR1 is DFQATT and CDR2 is SNEGSKA in the germline V gene (reference sequence). The CDR3 has 14 residues. Trimming stripped 3 bases from V and 1 base from J, with 12 bases between. DNA of the CDR3: TGCAGTGCTAGGACCGGGCGGGCCCAAGAGACCCAGTACTTC. Its translation is CSARTGRAQETQYF.

This clonotype counts as medium-sized. The V and J genes are TRBV4-3 and TRBJ2-6, with D perhaps matching TRBD1 (5 bases). The germline CDR1 and CDR2 sequences are LGHNA and YSLEER. V lost 0 bases, J lost 2 bases, and 8 bases lay in between. This CDR3 region has 16 residues. The CDR3 DNA is TGCGCCAGCAGCCAAGATCAAGGGGCTGGGGCCAACGTCCTGACTTTC. Amino acids: CASSQDQGAGANVLTF.

This clonotype was recorded many times. V and J are TRBV29-1 and TRBJ2-1; D is ambiguous. The germline V gene encodes CDR1 SQVTM and CDR2 ANQGSEA. V lost 7 bases to trimming and J lost 9 bases, with 10 bases between them. The CDR3 has 10 amino acids. The CDR3 DNA follows: TGCAGCGGAATTGAAATTGAGCAGTTCTTC. Translation: CSGIEIEQFF.

This chain links TRBV4-1 with TRBJ2-2; TRBD2 agrees at 10 bases. Germline V gene sequence: CDR1 MGHRA, CDR2 YSYEKL. The CDR3 runs 16 residues. Trimming at V came to 2 bases and at J to 2 bases, leaving 2 bases not matched to a gene. Here the CDR3 reads CASSQSSGGNTGELFF. The DNA for the CDR3 is TGCGCCAGCAGCCAATCTAGCGGGGGTAACACCGGGGAGCTGTTTTTT.

The chain recombines TRBV10-3 with TRBJ1-2; 11 bases are a match to TRBD1. This CDR3 is built from 13 residues. Germline V CDR1 and CDR2: ENHRY, SYGVKD. V lost 11 bases, J lost 8 bases, and 10 bases stayed unmatched. The CDR3 loop reads CAASPGQGDGYTF. The CDR3 nucleotides are TGTGCCGCCAGCCCGGGACAGGGGGACGGCTACACCTTC.

The rearrangement joins TRBV4-3 to TRBJ2-7; no clear D. Germline CDR1 is LGHNA and CDR2 is YSLEER. The CDR3 covers 15 residues. The ends were cut back, 0 bases at V and 3 bases at J, with 12 bases in the middle. Here the CDR3 DNA reads TGCGCCAGCAGCCAAGATTTAGAGGTCCGCTACGAGCAGTACTTC. Translation gives CASSQDLEVRYEQYF.